Listed here are 23 T cell receptor beta chains from one sample, sequenced in a study of beta chain features in type 1 diabetes. Expressed TCRB transcripts were sequenced because the isolated RNA had all been reverse transcribed beforehand. Produced via immunoSEQ multiplex PCR; TCRdb's table is partial and in-frame only. The table lists about 660,000 clones, more than 13% of them singletons. Antigen specificity for these receptors is unknown. Study-wide findings and caveats: Among patients with Type 1 diabetes, TCRB CDR3s were moderately but significantly shorter in every one of the four CD4+ subsets.

The material sequenced was naive CD4+ T cells from blood. These TCRs come from a man younger than 30 with type 1 diabetes.

J is TRBJ1-1 and V is TRBV14; D is unclear. There are 15 residues in the CDR3. V lost 4 bases to trimming and J lost 0 bases, with 12 bases between them. Per the germline V gene, CDR1 is SGHDN and CDR2 is FVKESK. CDR3 residues: CASSRQVGMNTEAFF. The CDR3 DNA reads TGTGCCAGCAGCCGCCAGGTGGGGATGAACACTGAAGCTTTCTTT.

A word on this clone: The junction shows a germline mismatch at one end, possibly a read error. The chain recombines TRBV2 with TRBJ1-6; D is ambiguous. There are 12 residues in the CDR3. The germline CDR1 and CDR2 sequences are SNHLY and FYNNEI. CDR3 nucleotides: TGTGCCAGCAGAGAAGGCGATTCACCCCTCCACTTT. As protein: CASREGDSPLHF.

This clone was detected only a few times. The V gene is TRBV7-2, the J gene TRBJ1-1; D unresolved. The length of the CDR3 is 13 residues. V dropped 7 bases and J dropped 1 base, with 10 bases sitting between them. The germline V gene has CDR1 SGHTA and CDR2 FQGNSA. CDR3 residues: CASNLGPNTEAFF. Written as DNA, the CDR3 is TGTGCCAGCAACCTTGGCCCGAACACTGAAGCTTTCTTT.

The chain recombines TRBV9 with TRBJ1-3; 8 positions match TRBD1. Germline CDR1 and CDR2: SGDLS and YYNGEE. V trimming: 4 bases; J trimming: 4 bases; junction bases outside the gene matches: 4. The CDR3 totals 14 residues. In DNA form, the CDR3 reads TGTGCCAGCAGCTCACAGGGGGTCGGAAACACCATATATTTT. As protein: CASSSQGVGNTIYF. Drawing the rest from reference TRBV9 and TRBJ1-3, the complete variable domain is DSGVTQTPKHLITATGQRVTLRCSPRSGDLSVYWYQQSLDQGLQFLIQYYNGEERAKGNILERFSAQQFPDLHSELNLSSLELGDSALYFCASSSQGVGNTIYFGEGSWLTVV.

V is TRBV5-1 and J is TRBJ2-7; D remains unclear. This CDR3 comprises 13 residues. The V and J ends lost 4 bases and 4 bases respectively, with 12 bases between them. Germline CDR1 reads SGHRS; CDR2 reads YFSETQ. The CDR3 sequence is CASSLPPYYEQYF. The CDR3 nucleotides read TGCGCCAGCAGCCTACCTCCCTATTACGAGCAGTACTTC.

The table lists this clone with a few counts. The chain carries TRBV30 and TRBJ2-6, with TRBD1 identical over 8 bases. The CDR3 length is 15 residues. Germline V gene data show CDR1 as GTSNPN and CDR2 as SVGIG (reference sequence). With 5 bases clipped from V and 3 bases from J, the junction kept 6 bases outside the gene matches. In nucleotides, the CDR3 is TGTGCCTGGGCCTTGACAGGGGTTGGGGCCAACGTCCTGACTTTC. This codes for CAWALTGVGANVLTF. The variable domain in full, completed from reference TRBV30 and TRBJ2-6, reads SQTIHQWPATLVQPVGSPLSLECTVEGTSNPNLYWYRQAAGRGLQLLFYSVGIGQISSEVPQNLSASRPQDRQFILSSKKLLLSDSGFYLCAWALTGVGANVLTFGAGSRLTVL.

This clone occurred a few times. The chain combines TRBV30 with TRBJ2-5; TRBD2 is a possible D gene (5 bases). V lost 2 bases and J 5 bases, leaving 18 bases between the germline ends. CDR3 length: 15 residues. Looked up from germline, CDR1 is GTSNPN and CDR2 is SVGIG (reference sequence). Here the CDR3 DNA reads TGTGCCTGGAGTCTCTACCCCGAGGGTCGGGAGACCCAGTACTTC. It specifies CAWSLYPEGRETQYF.

The rearrangement uses TRBV7-9 and TRBJ2-5, with 11 bases matching TRBD2. The germline CDR1 and CDR2 sequences are SEHNR and FQNEAQ (reference sequence). This CDR3 has 13 residues. CDR3 DNA: TGTGTCACCGGGACTAGCGGACAAGAGACCCAGTACTTC. This translates into CVTGTSGQETQYF.

The sample holds a few counts of this clone. This sample also contains other DNA sequences that code for the same CDR3. The gene calls are TRBV9 and TRBJ2-1; weak D call: TRBD2 (5 bases). CDR3 length: 15 residues. V lost 4 bases and J 2 bases, leaving 13 bases between the germline ends. Germline CDR1 SGDLS, CDR2 YYNGEE. The chain's CDR3 is CASSPLAGAYNEQFF. The CDR3 DNA reads as TGTGCCAGCAGCCCCCTGGCGGGCGCCTACAATGAGCAGTTCTTC.

V and J are TRBV7-9 and TRBJ1-1; maybe TRBD1 (6 bases). The CDR3 covers 14 residues. V lost 2 bases and J 4 bases, leaving 11 bases between the germline ends. The germline V gene has CDR1 SEHNR and CDR2 FQNEAQ (reference sequence). The CDR3 is CASSLQQGSTEAFF. CDR3 sequence (DNA): TGTGCCAGCAGCTTACAACAGGGTTCCACTGAAGCTTTCTTT.

This clone came up a few times. The rearrangement links TRBV7-9 to TRBJ2-1; D might be TRBD2 (5 bases). The CDR3 is 15 residues long. Germline V CDR1 and CDR2: SEHNR, FQNEAQ (reference sequence). Trimming stripped 5 bases from V and 4 bases from J, with 15 bases between. This chain's CDR3 is CASSQTEAVYNEQFF. The CDR3 region has the DNA TGTGCCAGCAGCCAAACCGAAGCGGTTTACAATGAGCAGTTCTTC.

The gene calls are TRBV6-5 and TRBJ1-2, with a possible D match to TRBD1 (5 bases). The CDR3 runs 12 residues. V gave up 4 bases and J gave up 8 bases, with 11 bases separating them. Germline V CDR1 and CDR2: MNHEY, SVGAGI. The CDR3 sequence is CASSSWGNGYTF. CDR3 nucleotides: TGTGCCAGCAGTTCTTGGGGGAACGGCTACACCTTC.

This clone turned up a few times. The rearrangement links TRBV4-3 to TRBJ2-6; D assignment may be TRBD1 or TRBD2 (5 bases each). The germline gives CDR1 LGHNA, CDR2 YSLEER. Trimming took 0 bases from V and 0 from J, leaving 15 bases between them. The CDR3 consists of 19 residues. The CDR3 DNA reads TGCGCCAGCAGCCAAGACGCATCGGGGACCTTCTCTGGGGCCAACGTCCTGACTTTC. Encoded protein: CASSQDASGTFSGANVLTF.

A few counts support this clone. This sequence joins TRBV5-1 and TRBJ2-7, with 10 bases fitting TRBD1. V lost 7 bases, J lost 6 bases, and 10 bases stayed unmatched. Germline CDR1 reads SGHRS; CDR2 reads YFSETQ. This CDR3 spans 14 amino acids. The CDR3 spells CASAGRQGAGEQYF. The CDR3 DNA follows: TGCGCCAGCGCCGGCCGACAGGGGGCTGGCGAGCAGTACTTC.

The CDR3 loop reads CATSRAGRRDTQYF. DNA of the CDR3: TGTGCCACCAGCAGGGCGGGGAGGAGAGATACGCAGTATTTT. This rearrangement joins TRBV15 to TRBJ2-3, with D possibly matching TRBD2 (6 bases). V was clipped by 3 bases and J by 5 bases, with 12 bases between them. CDR3 length equals 14 residues. Germline CDR1 is LNHNV and CDR2 is YYDKDF (reference sequence).

The rearrangement joins TRBV27 to TRBJ1-5; D may be TRBD1 (6 bases). V was trimmed by 3 bases and J by 5 bases, leaving 11 bases between them. Germline lookup yields CDR1 MNHEY and CDR2 SMNVEV (reference sequence). The CDR3 consists of 14 residues. The CDR3 reads CASSFGGAYQPQHF. For the CDR3, the DNA is TGTGCCAGCAGTTTCGGGGGGGCTTATCAGCCCCAGCATTTT.

In DNA, the CDR3 is TGCAGCGTTGTGGGGCCGAATTACGAGCAGTACTTC. This encodes CSVVGPNYEQYF. This rearrangement joins TRBV29-1 to TRBJ2-7, with TRBD1 as a possible D gene (5 bases). CDR1 is SQVTM, CDR2 ANQGSEA, per germline. This CDR3 region has 12 residues. V lost 4 bases, J lost 4 bases, and 11 bases lay in between.

This clone was seen a few times. The chain employs TRBV18 and TRBJ2-3, with 12 bases matching TRBD1. CDR1 and CDR2 from the germline V gene are KGHSH and LQKENI. Unmatched junction bases numbered 9, after V lost 6 bases and J lost 5 bases. This CDR3 is built from 16 residues. CDR3 in DNA: TGTGCCAGCTCCCCCCCCGGGACAGGGGGCGGAGATACGCAGTATTTT. Its translation is CASSPPGTGGGDTQYF.

In this sample, this clone turned up a few times. The chain couples TRBV27 to TRBJ1-1; no reliable D call. Trimming removed 3 bases at V and 3 bases at J, with 11 bases between. From germline, CDR1 is MNHEY and CDR2 SMNVEV (reference sequence). CDR3 length: 14 amino acids. The DNA for the CDR3 is TGTGCCAGCAGTTTCTCGGATTCCCACACTGAAGCTTTCTTT. It is translated as CASSFSDSHTEAFF.

The table lists this clone with a few counts. The rearrangement joins TRBV29-1 to TRBJ2-3; no firm D call. V was trimmed by 7 bases and J by 2 bases, leaving 16 bases between them. This CDR3 has 14 amino acids. The V gene's germline CDR1 is SQVTM and CDR2 ANQGSEA. The CDR3 here is CSARKGFNTDTQYF. DNA for the CDR3: TGCAGCGCCCGAAAAGGGTTCAACACAGATACGCAGTATTTT.

The chain is built from TRBV10-2 and TRBJ2-7; TRBD2 agrees at 7 bases. After removal of 8 bases from V and 6 bases from J, the junction contained 16 bases not matched to a gene. CDR1 and CDR2 from the germline V gene are WSHSY and SAAADI. This CDR3 has 15 amino acids. CDR3 nucleotides: TGCGCCAGCGGGGAGGGGTCTAAAGACTTCGGCGAGCAGTACTTC. Its translation is CASGEGSKDFGEQYF.

The CDR3 DNA reads as TGCAGCGTGACCTCAAGCGGGAGATACGACGAGCAGTACTTC. Its protein product is CSVTSSGRYDEQYF. The V gene is TRBV29-1, the J gene TRBJ2-7; TRBD2 agrees at 8 bases. This CDR3 has 14 residues. The V and J ends lost 6 bases and 5 bases, in that order; junction bases with no gene match: 12. The germline V gene has CDR1 SQVTM and CDR2 ANQGSEA.

V usage is TRBV2 and J usage is TRBJ2-3, with TRBD1 identical over 8 bases. Trimming took 4 bases from V and 5 from J; bases not matched to a gene: 8. Germline CDR1 is SNHLY and CDR2 is FYNNEI. The CDR3 spans 15 residues. DNA of the CDR3: TGTGCCAGCAGTGGGTGGGTGACAGGGGAAGATACGCAGTATTTT. It is translated as CASSGWVTGEDTQYF.